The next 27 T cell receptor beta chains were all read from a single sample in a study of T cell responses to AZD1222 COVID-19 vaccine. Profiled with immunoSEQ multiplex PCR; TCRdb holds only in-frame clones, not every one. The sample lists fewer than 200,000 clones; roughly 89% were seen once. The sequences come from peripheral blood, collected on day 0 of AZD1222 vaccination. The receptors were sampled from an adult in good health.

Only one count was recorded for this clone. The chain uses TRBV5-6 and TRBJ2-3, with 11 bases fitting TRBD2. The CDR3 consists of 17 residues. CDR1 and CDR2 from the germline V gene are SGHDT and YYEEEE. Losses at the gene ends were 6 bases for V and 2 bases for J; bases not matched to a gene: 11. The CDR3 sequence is CASIYLASGGITDTQYF. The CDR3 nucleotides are TGTGCCAGCATATACCTGGCTAGCGGGGGGATCACAGATACGCAGTATTTT.

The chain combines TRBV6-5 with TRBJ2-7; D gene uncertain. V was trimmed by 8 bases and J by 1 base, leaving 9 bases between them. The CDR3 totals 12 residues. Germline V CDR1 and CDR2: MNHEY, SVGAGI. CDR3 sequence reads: CASLRVSYEQYF. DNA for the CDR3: TGTGCCAGCCTAAGGGTGTCCTACGAGCAGTACTTC.

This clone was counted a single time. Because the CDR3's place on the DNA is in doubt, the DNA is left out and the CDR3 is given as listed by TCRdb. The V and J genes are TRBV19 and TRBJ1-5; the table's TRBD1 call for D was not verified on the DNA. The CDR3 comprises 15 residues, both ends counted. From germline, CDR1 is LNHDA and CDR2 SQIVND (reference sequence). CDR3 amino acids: CASTSGQGGYQPQHF.

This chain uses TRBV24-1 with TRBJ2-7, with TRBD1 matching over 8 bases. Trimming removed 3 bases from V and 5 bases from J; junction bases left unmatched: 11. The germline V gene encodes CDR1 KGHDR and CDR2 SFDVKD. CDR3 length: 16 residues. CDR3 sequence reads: CATSDGPPGQENEQYF. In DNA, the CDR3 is TGTGCCACCAGTGATGGCCCACCGGGACAGGAAAACGAGCAGTACTTC.

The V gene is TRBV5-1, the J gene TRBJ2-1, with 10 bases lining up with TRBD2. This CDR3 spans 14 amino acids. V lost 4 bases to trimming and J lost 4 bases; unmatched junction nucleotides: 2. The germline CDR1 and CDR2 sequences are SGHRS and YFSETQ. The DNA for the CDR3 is TGCGCCAGCAGCGGAGCGGGGGGGTACAATGAGCAGTTCTTC. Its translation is CASSGAGGYNEQFF.

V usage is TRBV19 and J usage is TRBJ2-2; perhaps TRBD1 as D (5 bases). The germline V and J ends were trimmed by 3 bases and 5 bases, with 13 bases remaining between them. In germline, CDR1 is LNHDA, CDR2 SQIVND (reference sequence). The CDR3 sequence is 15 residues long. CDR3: CASSIRSRDTGELFF. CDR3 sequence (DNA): TGTGCCAGTAGTATCCGATCCAGGGATACCGGGGAGCTGTTTTTT.

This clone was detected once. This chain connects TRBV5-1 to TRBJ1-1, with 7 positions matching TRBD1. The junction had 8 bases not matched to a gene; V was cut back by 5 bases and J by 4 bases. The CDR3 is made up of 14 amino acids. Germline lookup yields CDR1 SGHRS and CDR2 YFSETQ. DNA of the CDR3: TGCGCCAGCAGTTCGACAGGGCTTCTCACTGAAGCTTTCTTT. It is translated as CASSSTGLLTEAFF.

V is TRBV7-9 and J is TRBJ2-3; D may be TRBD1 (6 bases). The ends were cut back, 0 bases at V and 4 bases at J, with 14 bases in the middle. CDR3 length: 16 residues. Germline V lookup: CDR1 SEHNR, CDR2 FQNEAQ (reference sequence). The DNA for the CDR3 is TGTGCCAGCAGCTTAGCGGGACAAGTCGGGCCAGATACGCAGTATTTT. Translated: CASSLAGQVGPDTQYF.

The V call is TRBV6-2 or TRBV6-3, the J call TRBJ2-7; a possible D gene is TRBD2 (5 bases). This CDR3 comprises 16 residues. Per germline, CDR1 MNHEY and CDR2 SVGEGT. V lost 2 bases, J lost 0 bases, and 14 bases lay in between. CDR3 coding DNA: TGTGCCAGCAGTTACCTCCGGACTGGGAGCTCCTACGAGCAGTACTTC. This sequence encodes CASSYLRTGSSYEQYF.

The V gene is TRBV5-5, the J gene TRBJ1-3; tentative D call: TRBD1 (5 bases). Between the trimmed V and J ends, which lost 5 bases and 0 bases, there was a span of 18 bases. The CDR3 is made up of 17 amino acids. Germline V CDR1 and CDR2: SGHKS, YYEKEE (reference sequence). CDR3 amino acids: CASRGHGSYGSGNTIYF. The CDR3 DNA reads TGTGCCAGCAGGGGGCACGGGTCCTACGGCTCTGGAAACACCATATATTTT. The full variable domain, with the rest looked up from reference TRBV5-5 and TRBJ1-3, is DAGVTQSPTHLIKTRGQQVTLRCSPISGHKSVSWYQQVLGQGPQFIFQYYEKEERGRGNFPDRFSARQFPNYSSELNVNALLLGDSALYLCASRGHGSYGSGNTIYFGEGSWLTVV.

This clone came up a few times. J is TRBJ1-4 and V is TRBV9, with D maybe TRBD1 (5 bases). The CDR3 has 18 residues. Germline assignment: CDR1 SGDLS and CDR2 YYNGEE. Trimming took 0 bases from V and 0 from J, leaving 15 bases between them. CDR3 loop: CASSVGLLNRPTNEKLFF. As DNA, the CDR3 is TGTGCCAGCAGCGTAGGACTCTTGAACAGGCCAACTAATGAAAAACTGTTTTTT.

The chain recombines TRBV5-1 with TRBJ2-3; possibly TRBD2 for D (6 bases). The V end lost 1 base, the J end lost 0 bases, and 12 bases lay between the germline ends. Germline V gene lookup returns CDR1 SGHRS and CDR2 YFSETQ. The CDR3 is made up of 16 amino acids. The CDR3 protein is CASSLISGPSTDTQYF. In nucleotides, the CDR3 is TGCGCCAGCAGCTTGATTAGCGGACCTAGCACAGATACGCAGTATTTT.

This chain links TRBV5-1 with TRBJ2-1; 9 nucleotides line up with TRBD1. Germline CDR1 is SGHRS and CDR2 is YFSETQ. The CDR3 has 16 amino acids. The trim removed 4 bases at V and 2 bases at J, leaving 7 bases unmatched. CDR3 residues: CASSNEQGAPYNEQFF. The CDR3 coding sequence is TGCGCCAGCAGCAATGAACAGGGGGCGCCCTACAATGAGCAGTTCTTC.

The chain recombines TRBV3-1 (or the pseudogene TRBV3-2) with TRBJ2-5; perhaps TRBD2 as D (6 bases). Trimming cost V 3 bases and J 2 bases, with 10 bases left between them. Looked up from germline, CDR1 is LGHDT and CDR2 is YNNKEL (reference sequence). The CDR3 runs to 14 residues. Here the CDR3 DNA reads TGTGCCAGCAGCCAGGGAGGACGGCAAGAGACCCAGTACTTC. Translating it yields CASSQGGRQETQYF.

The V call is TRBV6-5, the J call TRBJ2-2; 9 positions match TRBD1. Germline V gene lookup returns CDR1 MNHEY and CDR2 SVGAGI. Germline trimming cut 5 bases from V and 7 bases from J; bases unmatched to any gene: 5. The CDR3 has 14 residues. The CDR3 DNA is TGTGCCAGCAGTCGACAGGGGGAGGGCGGGGAGCTGTTTTTT. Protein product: CASSRQGEGGELFF.

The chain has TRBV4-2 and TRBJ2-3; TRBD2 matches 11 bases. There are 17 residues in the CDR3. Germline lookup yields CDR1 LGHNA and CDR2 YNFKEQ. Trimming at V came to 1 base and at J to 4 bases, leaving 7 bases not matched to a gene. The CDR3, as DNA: TGTGCCAGCAGCCAAGGAGGTAGCGGGGGGGCATCAGATACGCAGTATTTT. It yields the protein CASSQGGSGGASDTQYF.

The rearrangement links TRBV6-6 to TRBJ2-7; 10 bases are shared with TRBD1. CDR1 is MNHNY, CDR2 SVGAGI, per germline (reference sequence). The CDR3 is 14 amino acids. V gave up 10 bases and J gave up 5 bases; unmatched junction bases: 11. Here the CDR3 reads CATLWTGGSNEQYF. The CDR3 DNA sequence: TGTGCCACCCTATGGACAGGGGGTTCCAACGAGCAGTACTTC.

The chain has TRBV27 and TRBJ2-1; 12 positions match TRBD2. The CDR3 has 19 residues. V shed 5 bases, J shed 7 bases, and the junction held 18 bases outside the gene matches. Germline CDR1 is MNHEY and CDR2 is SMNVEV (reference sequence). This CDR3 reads CASSLKGLAGRTMLNEQFF. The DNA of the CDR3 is TGTGCCAGCAGTCTTAAGGGACTAGCGGGCAGGACCATGTTGAATGAGCAGTTCTTC.

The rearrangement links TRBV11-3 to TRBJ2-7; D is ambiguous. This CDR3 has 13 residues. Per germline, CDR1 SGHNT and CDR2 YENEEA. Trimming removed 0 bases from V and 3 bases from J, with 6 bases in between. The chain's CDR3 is CASSLDERYEQYF. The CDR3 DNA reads TGTGCCAGCAGCTTAGACGAACGCTACGAGCAGTACTTC.

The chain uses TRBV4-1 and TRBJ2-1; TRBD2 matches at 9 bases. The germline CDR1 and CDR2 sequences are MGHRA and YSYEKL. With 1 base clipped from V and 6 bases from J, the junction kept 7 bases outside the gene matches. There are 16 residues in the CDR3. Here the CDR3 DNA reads TGCGCCAGCAGCCAAGGGTCAGCGGGAGGACTCAATGAGCAGTTCTTC. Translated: CASSQGSAGGLNEQFF.

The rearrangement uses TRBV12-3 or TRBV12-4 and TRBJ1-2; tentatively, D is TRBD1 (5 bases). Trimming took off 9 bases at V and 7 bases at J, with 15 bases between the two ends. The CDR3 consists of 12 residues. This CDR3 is CASTGEFSGYTF. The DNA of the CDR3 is TGTGCCAGTACAGGAGAATTCAGTGGCTACACCTTC.

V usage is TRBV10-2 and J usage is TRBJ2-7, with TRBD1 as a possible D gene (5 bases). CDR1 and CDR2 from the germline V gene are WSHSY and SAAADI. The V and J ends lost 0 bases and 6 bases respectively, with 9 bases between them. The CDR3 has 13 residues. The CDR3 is CASSESRVFEQYF. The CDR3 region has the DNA TGCGCCAGCAGTGAGTCCAGGGTTTTCGAGCAGTACTTC.

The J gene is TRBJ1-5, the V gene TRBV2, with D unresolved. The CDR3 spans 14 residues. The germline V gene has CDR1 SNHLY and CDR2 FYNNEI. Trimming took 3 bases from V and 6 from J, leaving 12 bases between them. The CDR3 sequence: CASSEAPVGQPQHF. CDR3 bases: TGTGCCAGCAGTGAGGCCCCAGTGGGTCAGCCCCAGCATTTT.

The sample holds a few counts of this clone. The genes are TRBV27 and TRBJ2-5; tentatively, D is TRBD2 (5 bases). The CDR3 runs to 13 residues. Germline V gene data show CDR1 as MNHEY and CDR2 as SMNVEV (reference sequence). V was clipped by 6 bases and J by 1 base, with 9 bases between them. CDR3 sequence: CASRRGPQETQYF. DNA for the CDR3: TGTGCCAGCAGGAGAGGGCCCCAAGAGACCCAGTACTTC.

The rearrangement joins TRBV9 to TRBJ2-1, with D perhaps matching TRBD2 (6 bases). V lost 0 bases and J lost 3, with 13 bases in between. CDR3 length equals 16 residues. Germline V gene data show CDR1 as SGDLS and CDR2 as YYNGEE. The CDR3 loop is CASSVGRWGGYNEQFF. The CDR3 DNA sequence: TGTGCCAGCAGCGTAGGAAGGTGGGGAGGCTACAATGAGCAGTTCTTC.

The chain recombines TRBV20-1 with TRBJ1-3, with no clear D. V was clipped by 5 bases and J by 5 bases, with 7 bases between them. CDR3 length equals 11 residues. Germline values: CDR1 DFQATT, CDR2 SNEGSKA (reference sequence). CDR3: CSAGVRNTIYF. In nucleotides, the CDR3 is TGCAGTGCTGGGGTTCGAAACACCATATATTTT.

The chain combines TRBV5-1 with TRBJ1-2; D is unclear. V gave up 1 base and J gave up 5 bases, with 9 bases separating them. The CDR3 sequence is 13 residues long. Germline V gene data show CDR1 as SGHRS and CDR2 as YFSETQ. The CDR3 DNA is TGCGCCAGCAGCTTGACGGGTTCGTATGGCTACACCTTC. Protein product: CASSLTGSYGYTF.